Listed below are T cell receptor beta chains from one sample, sequenced in a study of post-analysis software for immune sequencing data. Via MiXCR, TCRdb re-called the PCR reads, giving one row per CDR3 protein. The sample holds roughly 870,000 distinct CDR3 sequences, roughly half seen once. The sample comprised blood. These receptors originate from a girl between 10 and 17 years old with multiple sclerosis. Both conserved end residues are part of each CDR3. Fields, in order: clone size, V gene, D gene, J gene, CDR3 protein, CDR3 DNA. A D gene is named only where the DNA matches it firmly. Not all rows give a size; the values are once, few, many and, for expanded clones, a class.

abundance: NA
v_gene: TRBV6-5
d_gene: NA
j_gene: TRBJ1-6
CDR3aa: CASSYSPSYNSPLHF
CDR3nt: TGTGCCAGCAGTTACTCGCCCTCCTATAATTCACCCCTCCACTTT

abundance: NA
v_gene: TRBV20-1
d_gene: NA
j_gene: TRBJ2-7
CDR3aa: CSASTGPNEQYF
CDR3nt: TGCAGTGCTTCTACGGGCCCTAATGAGCAGTACTTC

abundance: NA
v_gene: TRBV15
d_gene: TRBD1
j_gene: TRBJ2-1
CDR3aa: CATKLLGQGYNEQFF
CDR3nt: TGTGCCACCAAACTGTTAGGACAGGGGTACAATGAGCAGTTCTTC

abundance: few
v_gene: TRBV29-1
d_gene: NA
j_gene: TRBJ2-7
CDR3aa: CSVRVVYEQYF
CDR3nt: TGCAGCGTGCGGGTCGTCTACGAGCAGTACTTC

abundance: NA
v_gene: TRBV15
d_gene: NA
j_gene: TRBJ2-5
CDR3aa: CATSRDWGTHQETQYF
CDR3nt: TGTGCCACCAGCAGAGACTGGGGGACACACCAAGAGACCCAGTACTTC

abundance: NA
v_gene: TRBV6-1
d_gene: NA
j_gene: TRBJ2-6
CDR3aa: CASGPMDSGANVLTF
CDR3nt: TGTGCCAGCGGTCCGATGGACTCTGGGGCCAACGTCCTGACTTTC

abundance: NA
v_gene: TRBV15
d_gene: TRBD2
j_gene: TRBJ2-3
CDR3aa: CATSSLAGWFTDTQYF
CDR3nt: TGTGCCACCAGCAGTTTAGCGGGGTGGTTCACAGATACGCAGTATTTT

abundance: few
v_gene: TRBV6-5
d_gene: NA
j_gene: TRBJ2-3
CDR3aa: CASKEQAGTDTQYF
CDR3nt: TGTGCCAGCAAGGAACAGGCCGGGACAGATACGCAGTATTTT

abundance: NA
v_gene: TRBV5-1
d_gene: TRBD2
j_gene: TRBJ2-7
CDR3aa: CASSLGAGGKNEQYF
CDR3nt: TGCGCCAGCAGCTTGGGTGCGGGGGGTAAGAACGAGCAGTACTTC

abundance: few
v_gene: TRBV7-3
d_gene: NA
j_gene: TRBJ2-7
CDR3aa: CASSLSQGDEQYF
CDR3nt: TGTGCCAGCAGCTTATCACAGGGCGACGAGCAGTACTTC

abundance: few
v_gene: TRBV12-3/TRBV12-4
d_gene: TRBD1
j_gene: TRBJ2-5
CDR3aa: CASSLKGGRGGRGTQYF
CDR3nt: TGTGCCAGCAGTTTAAAAGGGGGCCGGGGCGGTCGAGGGACCCAGTACTTC